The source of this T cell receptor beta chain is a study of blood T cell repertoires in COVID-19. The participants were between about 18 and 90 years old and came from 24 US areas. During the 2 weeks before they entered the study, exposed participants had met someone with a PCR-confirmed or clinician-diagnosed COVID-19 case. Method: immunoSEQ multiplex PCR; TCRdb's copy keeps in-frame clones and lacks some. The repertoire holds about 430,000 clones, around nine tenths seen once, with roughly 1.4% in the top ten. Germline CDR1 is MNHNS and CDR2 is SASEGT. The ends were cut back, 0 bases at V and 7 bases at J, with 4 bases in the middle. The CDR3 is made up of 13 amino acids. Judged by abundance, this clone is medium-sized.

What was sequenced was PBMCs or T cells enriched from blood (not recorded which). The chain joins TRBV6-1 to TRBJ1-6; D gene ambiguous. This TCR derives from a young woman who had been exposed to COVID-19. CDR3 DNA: TGTGCCAGCAGTGAAGCAGAGAATTCACCCCTCCACTTT. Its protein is CASSEAENSPLHF.